This TCR beta chain was sequenced in a study of chemoradiotherapy in HPV16-positive cancers. Study as a whole: Functional T-cell assays on two HPV16-positive patients' cells defined candidate HPV-specific clones and common TCR motifs. Broader study findings: The functional HPV-specific definition rests on just a couple of HPV16-positive patients. During treatment, candidate HPV-specific clones and E7-related motifs expanded in tumor. For HPV16-positive patients, expanding HPV-responsive T cells associated with longer recurrence-free survival.

The assay was immunoSEQ multiplex PCR, and TCRdb's table has in-frame clones only and misses some. The sample lists 9,000 to 13,000 clones; roughly 70% were seen once. About this clone itself: As yet, its antigen is unknown.

Per the germline V gene, CDR1 is SGHNT and CDR2 is YENEEA. This CDR3 spans 15 amino acids. Trimming took 5 bases from V and 1 from J, leaving 14 bases between them. Collection of the sample occurred from a patient who underwent chemoradiotherapy. This receptor was obtained from a human donor with HPV-associated anogenital cancer. The chain links TRBV11-3 to TRBJ1-1, with a weak D call TRBD1 (5 bases). In DNA, the CDR3 is TGTGCCAGCAGCACCCGACAGATTTCGAACACTGAAGCTTTCTTT. Translated: CASSTRQISNTEAFF.